Listed below are T cell receptor beta chains from one sample, sequenced in a study of shared clonotypes between healthy human individuals. The data were produced by immunoSEQ multiplex PCR, yet TCRdb's version contains in-frame clones alone and is incomplete. This sample has 1,400,000 or so clones, with approximately 98.5% found just once. Material for sequencing was naive CD4+ T cells sorted from blood. Source of these receptors: a man aged 25-45 years in good health. CDR3s include the opening cysteine and the closing phenylalanine or tryptophan. A clone size is listed for some rows: how often the clone was seen (once, few, many), or a class if it is expanded.

V	J	size	CDR3
TRBV7-2	TRBJ2-1	.	CASTYSGASSYNEQFF
TRBV6-5	TRBJ1-5	.	CASSYLGKDQPQHF
TRBV5-1	TRBJ1-3	.	CASSPGSGNTIYF
TRBV7-9	TRBJ2-6	.	CASSLAPGPNSGANVLTF
TRBV10-3	TRBJ2-7	.	CATETVGTSGRWLYF
TRBV30	TRBJ1-5	.	CAWSVGAIDQPQHF
TRBV19	TRBJ1-5	once	CASSSGKLYSNQPQHF
TRBV5-4	TRBJ1-1	.	CASSLEGLITEAFF
TRBV5-1	TRBJ2-7	.	CASSLGTGIYYEQYF
TRBV7-9	TRBJ2-2	.	CASSLLPSGELFF
TRBV6-6	TRBJ2-2	.	CASSAIGNTGELFF
TRBV4-2	TRBJ1-5	.	CASSQVSVLYQPQHF
TRBV9	TRBJ2-2	.	CASSVEVAANTGELFF
TRBV28	TRBJ1-2	.	CASRGAGDYGYTF
TRBV12-2	TRBJ2-3	.	CASRLIRDSTDTQYF
TRBV19	TRBJ2-3	.	CASSRDRQYF
TRBV6-5	TRBJ2-3	.	CASSYNPASTDTQYF
TRBV28	TRBJ1-2	.	CASSDHPVYGYTF
TRBV29-1	TRBJ2-5	.	CSVASSIAETQYF
TRBV14	TRBJ2-5	once	CASSLQGVAETQYF
TRBV19	TRBJ2-1	.	CASRAGASYNEQFF
TRBV14	TRBJ2-7	.	CASSQEEGRAAEQYF
TRBV15	TRBJ1-1	.	CATSRDSDTEAFF
TRBV10-3	TRBJ1-1	.	CAISGTDRGEEAFF
TRBV21-1	TRBJ2-2	.	CASSKPRTGTGELFF
TRBV27	TRBJ1-2	.	CASSLRRQNYGYTF
TRBV29-1	TRBJ2-3	.	CSVDGLESSDTQYF
TRBV18	TRBJ2-3	.	CASSPPTAGTQYF
TRBV9	TRBJ1-5	once	CASSVSADYQPQHF
TRBV6-1	TRBJ2-3	once	CASSEALGQSTDTQYF
TRBV19	TRBJ2-2	.	CASSMTTGATGELFF
TRBV28	TRBJ2-7	.	CASSPTVGGGGYEQYF
TRBV6-7	TRBJ2-7	.	CARGVGARAYEQYF
TRBV7-9	TRBJ2-7	.	CASSPRPKGGHEQYF
TRBV6-5	TRBJ1-1	.	CASSLDGQNTEAFF
TRBV7-8	TRBJ2-5	.	CASSENPHFYQETQYF
TRBV30	TRBJ2-3	.	CARTGREADTQYF
TRBV7-9	TRBJ2-3	.	CASSLTVAGGALDTQYF
TRBV4-2	TRBJ2-3	.	CASSQGKGGSGDTQYF
TRBV12-5	TRBJ2-1	.	CASGLPREGSYNEQFF
TRBV5-1	TRBJ1-4	.	CASSFGQGNEKLFF
TRBV18	TRBJ2-1	.	CASSPTKSSGRGPHNEQFF
TRBV10-3	TRBJ2-7	.	CASRLAGGPGNEQYF
TRBV7-9	TRBJ2-2	.	CASSLAGGTGELFF
TRBV18	TRBJ2-7	.	CASSPLGATYEQYF
TRBV20-1	TRBJ1-1	.	CSGVLPSEAFF
TRBV2	TRBJ2-1	.	CASSVRYEQFF
TRBV20-1	TRBJ2-5	.	CSARTGETQYF
TRBV10-3	TRBJ2-1	.	CAISELQGYEQFF
TRBV28	TRBJ2-7	.	CASSSPGRSYEQYF
TRBV29-1	TRBJ2-1	.	CSVPSISSYNEQFF
TRBV9	TRBJ2-6	.	CASSVWVSGANVLTF
TRBV5-1	TRBJ2-5	few	CASSLAPQETQYF
TRBV5-1	TRBJ1-4	.	CASRTGGATNEKLFF
TRBV4-1	TRBJ2-3	.	CASSQQSRDTQYF
TRBV11-2	TRBJ2-2	.	CASMPGASSGELFF
TRBV11-2	TRBJ2-5	.	CASSDPRGWYQETQYF
TRBV5-1	TRBJ2-7	.	CASSEVAEGEQYF
TRBV7-9	TRBJ2-5	.	CASSLSRPGRLAGVETQYF